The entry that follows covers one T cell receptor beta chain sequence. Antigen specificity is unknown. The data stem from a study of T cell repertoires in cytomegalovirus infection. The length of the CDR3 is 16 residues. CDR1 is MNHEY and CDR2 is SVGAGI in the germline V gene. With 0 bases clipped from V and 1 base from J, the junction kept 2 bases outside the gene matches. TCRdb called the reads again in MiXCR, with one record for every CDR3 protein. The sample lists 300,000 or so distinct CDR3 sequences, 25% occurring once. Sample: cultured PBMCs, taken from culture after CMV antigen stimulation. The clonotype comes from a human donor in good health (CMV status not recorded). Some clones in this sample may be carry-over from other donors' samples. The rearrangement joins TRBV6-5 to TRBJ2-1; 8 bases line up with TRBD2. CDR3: CASSYSAGGSYNEQFF. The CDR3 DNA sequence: TGTGCCAGCAGTTACTCGGCGGGAGGATCCTACAATGAGCAGTTCTTC.